One T cell receptor (beta chain) is described in this entry. Its target is unknown. A much larger clone sits a single nucleotide away, making a read error possible. With around 490 ng total RNA as template and a constant-region primer, TCR beta cDNA was made. The TCR beta library was amplified through three nested multiplex PCR rounds in a modified ARM-PCR procedure. TRBV1-TRBV30 forward primers paired with a C-beta reverse primer drove the first two PCR rounds, 10 cycles each. TCRdb re-derived calls from the multiplex PCR reads in MiXCR, one entry per CDR3 protein. The table has 95,000 to 150,000 distinct CDR3 sequences, 65% to 75% seen once. The tissue used was unsorted bulk material of 20-30 mg. RNA and DNA were co-extracted from it with the AllPrep DNA/RNA mini kit. This sample is part of a study of tumor-infiltrating lymphocytes in primary liver carcinoma. Study details: The five patients, who were men and women, ranged in age from 30 to 69 years. Points from the study as a whole: When set against blood, tumors had a significantly higher top-250-clone fraction (p = 0.039).

Looked up from germline, CDR1 is SEHNR and CDR2 is FQNEAQ (reference sequence). The CDR3 has 11 amino acids. The origin of this receptor is a woman aged 55-75 years with primary liver carcinoma and hepatitis B virus infection. V is TRBV7-9 and J is TRBJ2-1, with D unresolved. Sequenced: tumor-adjacent normal liver tissue. The CDR3 DNA reads TGTGCCAGCAGCTCCGGACGTGAGCAGATCTTC. It yields the protein CASSSGREQIF.